A single sample is the source of the 32 T cell receptor beta chains below, sequenced in a study of shared clonotypes between healthy human individuals. Sequencing used immunoSEQ multiplex PCR; TCRdb keeps in-frame clones, though not all of them. The sample holds 2.5 million or so clones; around nine tenths are singletons and the top ten take roughly 0.13%. Sequenced material: naive CD4+ T cells sorted from blood. As to subset: CD45RA+ positively selected. Every receptor here comes from a man aged 18 to 30 in good health.

This clone has just one count. V is TRBV4-3 and J is TRBJ1-6; tentatively, D is TRBD1 (5 bases). Germline CDR1 is LGHNA and CDR2 is YSLEER. V dropped 0 bases and J dropped 5 bases, with 11 bases sitting between them. The CDR3 is 16 residues long. The CDR3 nucleotides are TGCGCCAGCAGCCAAGAATTGGGGGGGAATAATTCACCCCTCCACTTT. Amino acids: CASSQELGGNNSPLHF.

This clone has a handful of counts. The chain employs TRBV6-1 and TRBJ1-5; D not certain. The length of the CDR3 is 11 residues. Germline CDR1 and CDR2: MNHNS and SASEGT. Trimming took 1 base from V and 11 from J, leaving 6 bases between them. The CDR3 sequence is CASSEDRAQHF. The CDR3 DNA reads as TGTGCCAGCAGTGAAGACCGGGCCCAGCATTTT.

The chain links TRBV6-1 to TRBJ2-2; 8 nucleotides agree with TRBD1. The ends lost 10 bases at V and 7 bases at J; junction bases unmatched: 14. Germline V gene sequence: CDR1 MNHNS, CDR2 SASEGT. The CDR3 runs 15 residues. The CDR3 DNA sequence: TGTGCCACCATCTCAGGGGGCGATTTGATCGGGGAGCTGTTTTTT. The encoded protein is CATISGGDLIGELFF.

The CDR3 nucleotides read TGTGCCAGCAGCCAAGACGGGCCAGGGGGCAACTATGGCTACACCTTC. Its protein is CASSQDGPGGNYGYTF. The chain employs TRBV4-2 and TRBJ1-2, with TRBD1 matching 8 bases. The germline CDR1 and CDR2 sequences are LGHNA and YNFKEQ. CDR3 length equals 16 residues. The V gene end was trimmed by 0 bases and the J gene end by 2 bases; junction bases not matched to a gene: 5.

The CDR3 nucleotides read TGTGCCAGCAGCGCCGATGAAGGGGGTAAGTTGAACACTGAAGCTTTCTTT. Translating gives CASSADEGGKLNTEAFF. This chain joins TRBV9 and TRBJ1-1, with D maybe TRBD1 (6 bases). The V and J ends lost 3 bases and 0 bases respectively, with 18 bases between them. Germline CDR1 SGDLS, CDR2 YYNGEE. There are 17 residues in the CDR3. Full variable domain (remainder filled in from reference TRBV9 and TRBJ1-1): DSGVTQTPKHLITATGQRVTLRCSPRSGDLSVYWYQQSLDQGLQFLIQYYNGEERAKGNILERFSAQQFPDLHSELNLSSLELGDSALYFCASSADEGGKLNTEAFFGQGTRLTVV.

The gene calls are TRBV7-2 and TRBJ2-7; 9 positions match TRBD1. This CDR3 is 15 amino acids long. CDR1 and CDR2 from the germline V gene are SGHTA and FQGNSA. The trim removed 0 bases at V and 5 bases at J, leaving 5 bases unmatched. The DNA for the CDR3 is TGTGCCAGCAGCTTAGCCGGGACAGGGCTCGACGAGCAGTACTTC. Translation: CASSLAGTGLDEQYF.

The rearrangement links TRBV18 to TRBJ2-1; possibly TRBD1 or TRBD2 for D (5 bases each). V was clipped by 3 bases and J by 4 bases, with 16 bases between them. Germline assignment: CDR1 KGHSH and CDR2 LQKENI. The CDR3 is 16 amino acids. The CDR3 DNA follows: TGTGCCAGCTCACCGCCGGGTTGGGACGATTACAATGAGCAGTTCTTC. Amino acids: CASSPPGWDDYNEQFF. The full variable domain, in which reference TRBV18 and TRBJ2-1 provide the parts outside the CDR3, is NAGVMQNPRHLVRRRGQEARLRCSPMKGHSHVYWYRQLPEEGLKFMVYLQKENIIDESGMPKERFSAEFPKEGPSILRIQQVVRGDSAAYFCASSPPGWDDYNEQFFGPGTRLTVL.

J is TRBJ2-2 and V is TRBV10-3; D is unclear. V lost 6 bases and J lost 3, with 8 bases in between. The germline V gene encodes CDR1 ENHRY and CDR2 SYGVKD. The CDR3 covers 13 residues. The CDR3 loop reads CAIRARDTGELFF. CDR3 nucleotides: TGTGCCATCAGGGCAAGGGACACCGGGGAGCTGTTTTTT.

The chain is built from TRBV7-3 and TRBJ2-2; the D is unclear. V lost 0 bases, J lost 6 bases, and 8 bases lay in between. Looked up from germline, CDR1 is SGHTA and CDR2 is FQGTGA. This CDR3 comprises 14 residues. The CDR3 is CASSLTGWAGELFF. In DNA, the CDR3 is TGTGCCAGCAGCTTAACAGGATGGGCCGGGGAGCTGTTTTTT.

The chain employs TRBV9 and TRBJ2-7; D may correspond to TRBD1 or TRBD2 (5 bases each). In germline, CDR1 is SGDLS, CDR2 YYNGEE. This CDR3 contains 13 residues. Trimming cost V 2 bases and J 6 bases, with 12 bases left between them. In DNA form, the CDR3 reads TGTGCCAGCAGCGTTTCCGGGGCGAGCGAGCAGTACTTC. It codes for CASSVSGASEQYF.

This clone was counted a few times. The V gene is TRBV10-2, the J gene TRBJ1-6; 10 positions agree with TRBD1. CDR1 and CDR2 (germline): WSHSY, SAAADI. CDR3 length: 12 amino acids. The V and J ends lost 8 bases and 10 bases, in that order; junction bases with no gene match: 2. The CDR3 nucleotides are TGCGCCAGCGGGACAGGGGACTCACCCCTCCACTTT. This gives the protein CASGTGDSPLHF.

The chain carries TRBV5-1 and TRBJ2-3; 9 bases are a match to TRBD2. This CDR3 is 19 amino acids long. V shed 0 bases, J shed 2 bases, and the junction held 13 bases outside the gene matches. Germline CDR1 and CDR2: SGHRS and YFSETQ. CDR3 amino acids: CASSLGDRGTSSSTDTQYF. CDR3 coding DNA: TGCGCCAGCAGCTTGGGGGACAGAGGGACTAGCTCTTCCACAGATACGCAGTATTTT.

A word on this clone: This sample includes further DNA sequences coding for the same CDR3. This chain joins TRBV5-1 and TRBJ1-1, with D perhaps TRBD1 (5 bases). This CDR3 contains 14 residues. Germline CDR1 reads SGHRS; CDR2 reads YFSETQ. The V and J ends lost 0 bases and 2 bases respectively, with 8 bases between them. The CDR3 DNA reads as TGCGCCAGCAGCTTGGACAGGCCTAACACTGAAGCTTTCTTT. It translates to CASSLDRPNTEAFF.

On this clone itself: Germline and junction disagree at one end, which may indicate a read error. The rearrangement uses TRBV30 and TRBJ1-2; no definite D call. Germline values: CDR1 GTSNPN, CDR2 SVGIG (reference sequence). The CDR3 totals 13 residues. The CDR3: CAWSLFAKYGHTF. CDR3 sequence (DNA): TGTGCCTGGAGTCTTTTTGCGAAGTATGGCCACACCTTC.

This chain connects TRBV18 to TRBJ2-7, with D perhaps matching TRBD2 (6 bases). V lost 2 bases and J lost 5, with 13 bases in between. From germline, CDR1 is KGHSH and CDR2 LQKENI. This CDR3 has 14 residues. CDR3 residues: CASSPRYGGDEQYF. In nucleotides, the CDR3 is TGTGCCAGCTCACCAAGGTACGGCGGGGACGAGCAGTACTTC.

The chain links TRBV5-6 to TRBJ2-3; 8 bases map to TRBD2. Per germline, CDR1 SGHDT and CDR2 YYEEEE. Losses at the gene ends were 4 bases for V and 5 bases for J; bases not matched to a gene: 9. The CDR3 is 15 residues long. The CDR3 loop reads CASSPGVAGLDTQYF. The CDR3 nucleotides read TGTGCCAGCAGCCCCGGGGTAGCGGGGCTAGATACGCAGTATTTT. Drawing the rest from reference TRBV5-6 and TRBJ2-3, the complete variable domain is DAGVTQSPTHLIKTRGQQVTLRCSPKSGHDTVSWYQQALGQGPQFIFQYYEEEERQRGNFPDRFSGHQFPNYSSELNVNALLLGDSALYLCASSPGVAGLDTQYFGPGTRLTVL.

This clone has just a few counts. The gene calls are TRBV29-1 and TRBJ1-5; D not resolved. Trimming left V 3 bases short and J 4 bases short, with 10 bases between. Per germline, CDR1 SQVTM and CDR2 ANQGSEA. This CDR3 has 13 residues. The CDR3 spells CSVEVELNQPQHF. The DNA of the CDR3 is TGCAGCGTTGAGGTTGAGCTTAATCAGCCCCAGCATTTT.

This rearrangement joins TRBV5-4 to TRBJ2-2, with a possible D match to TRBD1 (6 bases). The CDR3 is made up of 16 amino acids. Germline lookup yields CDR1 SGHNT and CDR2 YYREEE (reference sequence). Trimming removed 0 bases at V and 0 bases at J, with 9 bases between. The chain's CDR3 is CASSLGRTANTGELFF. The CDR3 region has the DNA TGTGCCAGCAGCTTGGGCCGGACAGCGAACACCGGGGAGCTGTTTTTT.

The chain is built from TRBV30 and TRBJ2-7; D is ambiguous. The germline V and J ends were trimmed by 5 bases and 2 bases, with 13 bases remaining between them. Germline V gene data show CDR1 as GTSNPN and CDR2 as SVGIG (reference sequence). The CDR3 loop spans 13 amino acids. CDR3 sequence: CAWGPSVAYEQYF. The CDR3 DNA reads TGTGCCTGGGGGCCAAGCGTAGCCTACGAGCAGTACTTC.

CDR3 in amino acids: CASSFGLARAGELFF. As DNA, the CDR3 is TGTGCCAGCAGCTTTGGACTAGCCCGTGCCGGGGAGCTGTTTTTT. V is TRBV12-1 and J is TRBJ2-2; TRBD2, the table's D call, lacks a check against the DNA. TRBV12-1 is shown as a pseudogene. CDR3 size: 15 residues.

This rearrangement joins TRBV18 to TRBJ2-5; D may match TRBD1 or TRBD2 (6 bases each). Germline assignment: CDR1 KGHSH and CDR2 LQKENI. V lost 6 bases to trimming and J lost 5 bases, with 19 bases between them. CDR3 length: 15 amino acids. The CDR3 reads CASSGPGGRPETQYF. CDR3 bases: TGTGCCAGCTCGGGCCCTGGGGGGCGGCCGGAGACCCAGTACTTC.

V usage is TRBV6-1 and J usage is TRBJ2-1, with D unclear. V was pared by 5 bases and J by 8 bases, with 13 bases between. This CDR3 spans 13 amino acids. Germline assignment: CDR1 MNHNS and CDR2 SASEGT. The CDR3 loop is CASSPGLWDEQFF. CDR3 coding DNA: TGTGCCAGCAGTCCCGGGCTCTGGGATGAGCAGTTCTTC.

The rearrangement links TRBV9 to TRBJ1-5; unclear D gene. Trimming cost V 5 bases and J 0 bases, with 6 bases left between them. The CDR3 covers 13 residues. Per the germline V gene, CDR1 is SGDLS and CDR2 is YYNGEE. CDR3 amino acids: CASSSNSNQPQHF. CDR3 nucleotide sequence: TGTGCCAGCAGTTCAAATAGCAATCAGCCCCAGCATTTT. The full variable domain, rest sourced from reference TRBV9 and TRBJ1-5, is DSGVTQTPKHLITATGQRVTLRCSPRSGDLSVYWYQQSLDQGLQFLIQYYNGEERAKGNILERFSAQQFPDLHSELNLSSLELGDSALYFCASSSNSNQPQHFGDGTRLSIL.

The chain carries TRBV15 and TRBJ1-1; 8 nucleotides match TRBD1. The CDR3 spans 14 residues. Germline V lookup: CDR1 LNHNV, CDR2 YYDKDF (reference sequence). The V segment lost 5 bases and the J segment 8 bases; nucleotides outside the gene matches: 10. CDR3 amino acids: CATSVHVGQGEAFF. In DNA form, the CDR3 reads TGTGCCACCAGCGTGCATGTCGGACAGGGCGAAGCTTTCTTT.

Within the sample, this clone is medium-sized. The CDR3 DNA reads as TGCGCCAGCAGCTCCCTACGGTCGGGAGGAGATACGCAGTATTTT. Protein product: CASSSLRSGGDTQYF. This chain uses TRBV5-1 with TRBJ2-3, with 7 bases fitting TRBD2. CDR1 is SGHRS, CDR2 YFSETQ, per germline. Germline trimming cut 3 bases from V and 5 bases from J; bases unmatched to any gene: 9. The CDR3 has 15 amino acids.

V gene TRBV7-2 combines with J gene TRBJ2-7; D possibly uses TRBD1 or TRBD2 (6 bases each). The germline V gene encodes CDR1 SGHTA and CDR2 FQGNSA. Trimming pared 7 bases from V and 3 bases from J, leaving 13 bases between. The CDR3 is 13 amino acids. CDR3 coding DNA: TGTGCCAGCACCCGGGGGCAGATCTACGAGCAGTACTTC. Amino acid sequence: CASTRGQIYEQYF.

This clone is a singleton in its sample. V gene TRBV5-4 combines with J gene TRBJ1-5, with no clear D. This CDR3 spans 13 amino acids. V lost 0 bases, J lost 10 bases, and 11 bases lay in between. From germline, CDR1 is SGHNT and CDR2 YYREEE (reference sequence). In nucleotides, the CDR3 is TGTGCCAGCAGCTTGGAACCTATCAGCCCCCAGCATTTT. Its translation: CASSLEPISPQHF.

The CDR3 coding sequence is TGTGCCAGCTCACCCTTACTAGACGTCCCGGGAAAGTACTTC. It encodes CASSPLLDVPGKYF. This chain joins TRBV18 and TRBJ2-7; possibly TRBD2 for D (5 bases). Germline CDR1 reads KGHSH; CDR2 reads LQKENI. The CDR3 consists of 14 residues. Trimming took off 3 bases at V and 11 bases at J, with 20 bases between the two ends.

This sequence joins TRBV5-1 and TRBJ2-5; possible D gene TRBD2, 6 bases. Germline CDR1 and CDR2: SGHRS and YFSETQ. The CDR3 is 16 amino acids. V gave up 0 bases and J gave up 2 bases, with 14 bases separating them. As DNA, the CDR3 is TGCGCCAGCAGCTTGGCCGGGTGGGGAGGTCAAGAGACCCAGTACTTC. The encoded protein is CASSLAGWGGQETQYF.

The rearrangement uses TRBV6-6 and TRBJ1-5; D is possibly TRBD1 (6 bases). CDR3 length: 16 residues. The ends were cut back, 2 bases at V and 4 bases at J, with 15 bases in the middle. The germline CDR1 and CDR2 sequences are MNHNY and SVGAGI (reference sequence). CDR3 nucleotides: TGTGCCAGCAGTTACCCTCCGGACAGATTAAATCAGCCCCAGCATTTT. It is translated as CASSYPPDRLNQPQHF.

The J gene is TRBJ2-7, the V gene TRBV18; D is unclear. The CDR3 is made up of 14 amino acids. The V end lost 3 bases, the J end lost 2 bases, and 11 bases lay between the germline ends. CDR1 and CDR2 (germline): KGHSH, LQKENI. The CDR3 DNA follows: TGTGCCAGCTCACCCGGCAGGAATACCTACGAGCAGTACTTC. Encoded protein: CASSPGRNTYEQYF.

The rearrangement joins TRBV5-6 to TRBJ1-3; D is uncertain. Per germline, CDR1 SGHDT and CDR2 YYEEEE. The CDR3 is 16 residues long. V lost 4 bases and J 0 bases, leaving 14 bases between the germline ends. The CDR3 sequence: CASSRNVINSGNTIYF. DNA of the CDR3: TGTGCCAGCAGCCGAAACGTGATAAACTCTGGAAACACCATATATTTT.